This section outlines one TCR beta chain sequence together with its context. TCRdb re-derived calls from the RT-PCR reads in MiXCR, one entry per CDR3 protein. Seen here are about 500,000 distinct CDR3 sequences, approximately 15% observed once, and the top ten hold less than 4%. This specimen comes from a study of response to subunit inactivated influenza vaccine. The germline V gene has CDR1 MNHEY and CDR2 SMNVEV (reference sequence). The V end was cut by 3 bases, the J end by 5 bases, with 8 bases between. This CDR3 spans 13 amino acids. The input for sequencing was CD4+ T cells sorted from PBMCs, taken less than 30 months after vaccination. The source of this sequence is a man aged 45 to 70 who received an inactivated influenza vaccine. The rearrangement links TRBV27 to TRBJ2-1; no clear D. The CDR3 region has the DNA TGTGCCAGCAGTTTCCGCCGGAACAATGAGCAGTTCTTC. Amino acid sequence: CASSFRRNNEQFF.